This T cell receptor beta chain was retrieved from a study of identical twins. Study-wide results and limits: Researchers reported weaker excess twin sharing in beta out-of-frame sequences.

Unique molecular identifiers were present on the cDNA, and a universal primer site came from template switching. TCRdb re-derived calls from the 5' RACE reads in MiXCR, one entry per CDR3 protein. Counted here are 200,000 to 250,000 distinct CDR3 sequences, around 6.9% occurring once; the ten biggest clones make up around 1.8%. A note on this clonotype: What it binds is not known.

These data are also associated with another study on yellow fever vaccine responses in identical twins.

The sample taken for sequencing was memory (CD45RO+) T cells sorted from blood. The TCR originated in a woman younger than 30 in good health.

CDR3 region: CASSADSSNQPQHF. The CDR3 nucleotides read TGTGCCAGCTCAGCCGACAGTAGCAATCAGCCCCAGCATTTT. The V call is TRBV18, the J call TRBJ1-5; D is perhaps TRBD1 (5 bases). This CDR3 has 14 residues. Trimming took off 5 bases at V and 0 bases at J, with 8 bases between the two ends. CDR1 KGHSH and CDR2 LQKENI come from the germline V gene.